This TCR beta chain was sequenced in a study of T cells in localized non-small cell lung cancer (dated by TCRdb to the early 2020s). At the level of the whole study: The study examined T cell repertoires in under 300 patients with early-stage NSCLC and compared tumors with uninvolved tumor-adjacent lungs. The cohort comprised around 250 treatment-naïve NSCLC patients with resected, localized lung tumors. A mean age of about 66 years was recorded for the NSCLC patients, of whom some 130 were male and 95 to 110 were female. What the research found in general, with its limitations: Of the top 100 tumor clones, a median of roughly 53 were detected in paired uninvolved adjacent lung; under 35 were also among that lung's top 100. Because multi-region sequencing of the tumors was not done, intratumor heterogeneity could not be ruled out. Longer overall survival was associated with higher T cell density in blood, whereas shorter survival was associated with higher clonality in adjacent lung. Because of the exploratory design, TCR variables were selected using unadjusted p-values without false-discovery rate correction. Uninvolved tumor-adjacent lung showed the highest T cell clonality, higher than tumor, which suggests more focused antigenic responses in the uninvolved tumor-adjacent lung.

At diagnosis, peripheral blood, uninvolved tumor-adjacent lung and tumor were collected and were preserved as a mix of fresh-frozen and FFPE material. For TCR repertoire profiling, blood samples were analyzed in the form of peripheral blood mononuclear cells. In the case of this clone: Which antigen it targets is not known. No base quality values were provided; no much bigger clone lies one nucleotide off.

The germline V gene (reference sequence) provides CDR1 LNHDA and CDR2 SQIVND. Including cysteine and phenylalanine, the CDR3 has 11 amino acids. The retained sequence is limited to the CDR3, 33 bases, with the frame set at the first base. At the junction V is shortened by 4 bases and J by 6 bases, with 1 base in between. The immunoSEQ Assay was used to sequence TCR beta CDR3 regions from DNA. Regarding the original processing steps: To compute T cell density, TCR beta template counts were normalized to usable DNA, which was estimated by amplifying housekeeping genes. Richness was estimated with the preseqR package, extrapolating to 400,000 templates for PBMC samples and 120,000 templates for tissue samples. Clonality was taken to be one minus Pielou's evenness. Tissue-enriched TCRs were identified by differential abundance testing using productive amino-acid clonotypes, minimum total count 5 and alpha 0.1. Repertoire overlap between compartments was quantified with the Jaccard Index and Morisita Overlap Index. GLIPH grouped TCR beta CDR3s together with public tetramer-defined viral CDR3s, and a viral motif had to include at least three viral sequences and also show V-gene enrichment. TCRdb stores this immuneACCESS table with in-frame sequences only. Part of the clones is absent; in the studies checked, under half of the shortfall reflects unresolved V genes, and no reason is known for the rest. V, J and clone size are those of that table, while D and trimming were read from the DNA. The sample profile shows more than 20,000 clones; 80% to 90% of them were found once. The leading ten clones occupy roughly 13% of the sample.

The rearrangement combines TRBV19 with TRBJ1-6, with the D gene not confidently named. This sample comprised peripheral blood, obtained before any cancer treatment. The receptor comes from a female donor aged 60 or older with stage I lung adenocarcinoma. Here is the DNA: TGTGCCAGTAGTAGTAATTCACCCCTCCACTTT. Translated, this gives CASSSNSPLHF.